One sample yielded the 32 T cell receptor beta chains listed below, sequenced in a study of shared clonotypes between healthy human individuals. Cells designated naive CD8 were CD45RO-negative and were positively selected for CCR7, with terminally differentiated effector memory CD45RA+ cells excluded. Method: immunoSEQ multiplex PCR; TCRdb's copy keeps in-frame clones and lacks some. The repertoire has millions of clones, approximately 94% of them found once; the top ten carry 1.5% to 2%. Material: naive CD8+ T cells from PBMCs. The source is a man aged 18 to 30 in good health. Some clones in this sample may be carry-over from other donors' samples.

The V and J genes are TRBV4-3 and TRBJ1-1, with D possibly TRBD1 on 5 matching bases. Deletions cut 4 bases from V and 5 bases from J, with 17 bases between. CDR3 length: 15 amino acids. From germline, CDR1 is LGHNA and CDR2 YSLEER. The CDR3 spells CASSLGSQGSTEAFF. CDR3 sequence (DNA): TGCGCCAGCAGCCTTGGATCCCAGGGTTCAACTGAAGCTTTCTTT.

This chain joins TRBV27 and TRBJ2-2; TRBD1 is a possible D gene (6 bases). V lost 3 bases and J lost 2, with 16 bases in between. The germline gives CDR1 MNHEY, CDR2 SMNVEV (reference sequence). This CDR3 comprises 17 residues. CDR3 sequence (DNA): TGTGCCAGCAGTTTTTGGGGGTGGACAGAAAACACCGGGGAGCTGTTTTTT. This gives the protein CASSFWGWTENTGELFF.

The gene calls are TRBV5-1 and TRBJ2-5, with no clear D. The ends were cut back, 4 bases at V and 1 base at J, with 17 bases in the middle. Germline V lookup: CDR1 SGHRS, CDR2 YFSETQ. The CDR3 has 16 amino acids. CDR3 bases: TGCGCCAGCAGCCCCCAGACACTTATTTTCCAAGAGACCCAGTACTTC. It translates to CASSPQTLIFQETQYF.

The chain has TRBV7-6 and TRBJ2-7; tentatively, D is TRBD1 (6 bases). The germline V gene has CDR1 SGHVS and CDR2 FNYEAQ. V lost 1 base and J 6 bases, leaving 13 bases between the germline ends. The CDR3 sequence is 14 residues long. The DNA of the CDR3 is TGTGCCAGCAGCTTAGAGGGGGAGAGCCCCGAGCAGTACTTC. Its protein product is CASSLEGESPEQYF.

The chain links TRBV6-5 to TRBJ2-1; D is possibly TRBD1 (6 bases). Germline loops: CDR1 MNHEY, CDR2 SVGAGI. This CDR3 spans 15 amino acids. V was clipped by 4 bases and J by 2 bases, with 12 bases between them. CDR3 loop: CASSLGAAPYNEQFF. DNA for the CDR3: TGTGCCAGCAGTTTGGGGGCTGCACCCTACAATGAGCAGTTCTTC.

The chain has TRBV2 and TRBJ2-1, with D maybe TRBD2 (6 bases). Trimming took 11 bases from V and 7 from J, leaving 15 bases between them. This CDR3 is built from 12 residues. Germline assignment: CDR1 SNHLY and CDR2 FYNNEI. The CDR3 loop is CAAGRPENEQFF. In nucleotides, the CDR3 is TGTGCCGCGGGACGTCCTGAGAATGAGCAGTTCTTC.

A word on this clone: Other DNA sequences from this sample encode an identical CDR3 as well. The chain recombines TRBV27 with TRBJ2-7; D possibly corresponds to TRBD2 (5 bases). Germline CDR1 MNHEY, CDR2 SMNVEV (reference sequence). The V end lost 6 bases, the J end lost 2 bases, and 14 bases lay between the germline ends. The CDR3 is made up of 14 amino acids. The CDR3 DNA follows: TGTGCCAGCAGCCTGCGCGGGCCCGCCTACGAGCAGTACTTC. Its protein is CASSLRGPAYEQYF.

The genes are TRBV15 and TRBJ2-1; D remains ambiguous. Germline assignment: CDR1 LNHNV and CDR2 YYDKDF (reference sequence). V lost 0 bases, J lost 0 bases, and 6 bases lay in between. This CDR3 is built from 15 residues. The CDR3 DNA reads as TGTGCCACCAGCAGAGATGTCAGCTCCTACAATGAGCAGTTCTTC. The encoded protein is CATSRDVSSYNEQFF.

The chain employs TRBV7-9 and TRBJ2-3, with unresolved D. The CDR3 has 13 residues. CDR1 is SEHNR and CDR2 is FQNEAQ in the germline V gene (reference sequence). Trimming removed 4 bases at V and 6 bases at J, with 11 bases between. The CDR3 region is CASSSRSSDTQYF. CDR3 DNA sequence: TGTGCCAGCAGCTCTAGGAGTTCGGATACGCAGTATTTT.

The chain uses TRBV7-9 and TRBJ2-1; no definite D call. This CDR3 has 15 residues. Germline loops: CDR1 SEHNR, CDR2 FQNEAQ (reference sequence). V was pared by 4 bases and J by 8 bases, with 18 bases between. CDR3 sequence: CASSSMWTDTYEQFF. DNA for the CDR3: TGTGCCAGCAGCTCGATGTGGACGGATACGTATGAGCAGTTCTTC. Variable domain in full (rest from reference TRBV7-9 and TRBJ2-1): DTGVSQNPRHKITKRGQNVTFRCDPISEHNRLYWYRQTLGQGPEFLTYFQNEAQLEKSRLLSDRFSAERPKGSFSTLEIQRTEQGDSAMYLCASSSMWTDTYEQFFGPGTRLTVL.

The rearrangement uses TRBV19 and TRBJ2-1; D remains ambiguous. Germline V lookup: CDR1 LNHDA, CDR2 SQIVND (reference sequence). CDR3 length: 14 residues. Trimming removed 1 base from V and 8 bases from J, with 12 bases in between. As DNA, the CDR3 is TGTGCCAGTAGTATAGGAAGGGCCTCTGATGAGCAGTTCTTC. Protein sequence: CASSIGRASDEQFF. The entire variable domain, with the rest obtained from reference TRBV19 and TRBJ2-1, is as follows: DGGITQSPKYLFRKEGQNVTLSCEQNLNHDAMYWYRQDPGQGLRLIYYSQIVNDFQKGDIAEGYSVSREKKESFPLTVTSAQKNPTAFYLCASSIGRASDEQFFGPGTRLTVL.

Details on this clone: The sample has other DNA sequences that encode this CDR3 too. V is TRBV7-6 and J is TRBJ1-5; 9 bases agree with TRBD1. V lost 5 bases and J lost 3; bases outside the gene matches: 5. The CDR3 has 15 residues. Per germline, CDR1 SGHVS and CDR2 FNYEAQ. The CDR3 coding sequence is TGTGCCAGCAGCCTGGACAGGGGTCCCAATCAGCCCCAGCATTTT. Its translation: CASSLDRGPNQPQHF. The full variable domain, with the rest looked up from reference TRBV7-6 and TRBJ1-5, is GAGVSQSPRYKVTKRGQDVALRCDPISGHVSLYWYRQALGQGPEFLTYFNYEAQQDKSGLPNDRFSAERPEGSISTLTIQRTEQRDSAMYRCASSLDRGPNQPQHFGDGTRLSIL.

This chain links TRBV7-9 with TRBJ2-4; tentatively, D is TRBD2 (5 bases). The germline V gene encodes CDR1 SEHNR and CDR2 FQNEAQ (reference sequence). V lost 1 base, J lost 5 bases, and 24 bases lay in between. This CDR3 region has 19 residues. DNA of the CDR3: TGTGCCAGCAGCTTAGGTCCGCCTATTACGGGATCGGCGGAAAACATTCAGTACTTC. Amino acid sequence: CASSLGPPITGSAENIQYF.

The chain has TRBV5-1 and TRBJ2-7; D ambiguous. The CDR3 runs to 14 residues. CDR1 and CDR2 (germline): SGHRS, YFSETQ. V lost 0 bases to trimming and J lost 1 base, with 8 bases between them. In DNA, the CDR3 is TGCGCCAGCAGCTTGGGGGTGTGGTCCTACGAGCAGTACTTC. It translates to CASSLGVWSYEQYF.

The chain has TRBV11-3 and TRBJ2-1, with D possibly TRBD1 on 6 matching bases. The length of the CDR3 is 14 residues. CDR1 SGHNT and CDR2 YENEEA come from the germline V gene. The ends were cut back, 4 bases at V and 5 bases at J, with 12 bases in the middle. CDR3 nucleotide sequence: TGTGCCAGCAGCTGGACCGACAGGAACAATGAGCAGTTCTTC. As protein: CASSWTDRNNEQFF.

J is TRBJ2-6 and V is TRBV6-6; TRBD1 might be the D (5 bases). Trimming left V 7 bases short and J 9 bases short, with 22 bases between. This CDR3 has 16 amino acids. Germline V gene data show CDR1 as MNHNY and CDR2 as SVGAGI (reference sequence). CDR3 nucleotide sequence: TGTGCCAGCATAGAAGGGGTGGGATTTGGCAGCAACGTCCTGACTTTC. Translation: CASIEGVGFGSNVLTF.

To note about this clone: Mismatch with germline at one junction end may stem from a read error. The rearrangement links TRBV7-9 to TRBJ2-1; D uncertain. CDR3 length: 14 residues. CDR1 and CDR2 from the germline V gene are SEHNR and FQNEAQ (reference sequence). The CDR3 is CVSSWGGDYNEQFF. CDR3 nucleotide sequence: TGTGTCAGCAGCTGGGGTGGAGATTACAATGAGCAGTTCTTC.

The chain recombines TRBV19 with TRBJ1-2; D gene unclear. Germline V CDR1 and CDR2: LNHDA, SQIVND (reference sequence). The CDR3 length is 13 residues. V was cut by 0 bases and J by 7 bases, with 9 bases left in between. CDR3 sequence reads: CASSIEGSSGYTF. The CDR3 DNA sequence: TGTGCCAGTAGTATAGAGGGATCCAGTGGCTACACCTTC.

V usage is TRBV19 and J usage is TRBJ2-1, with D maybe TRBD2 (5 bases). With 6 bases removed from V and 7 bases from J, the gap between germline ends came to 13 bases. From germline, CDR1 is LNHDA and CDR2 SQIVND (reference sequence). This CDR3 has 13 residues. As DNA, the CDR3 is TGTGCCAGTAGGAGCGGCGGAGGTAATGAGCAGTTCTTC. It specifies CASRSGGGNEQFF. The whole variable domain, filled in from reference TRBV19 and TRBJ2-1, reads DGGITQSPKYLFRKEGQNVTLSCEQNLNHDAMYWYRQDPGQGLRLIYYSQIVNDFQKGDIAEGYSVSREKKESFPLTVTSAQKNPTAFYLCASRSGGGNEQFFGPGTRLTVL.

Here the CDR3 DNA reads TGTGCCAGCAGCCACACTGGGGAGGGTTATGGCTACACCTTC. It yields the protein CASSHTGEGYGYTF. The J gene is TRBJ1-2, the V gene TRBV4-2; D is unresolved. Germline CDR1 is LGHNA and CDR2 is YNFKEQ. The CDR3 has 14 amino acids. V lost 3 bases, J lost 5 bases, and 13 bases lay in between.

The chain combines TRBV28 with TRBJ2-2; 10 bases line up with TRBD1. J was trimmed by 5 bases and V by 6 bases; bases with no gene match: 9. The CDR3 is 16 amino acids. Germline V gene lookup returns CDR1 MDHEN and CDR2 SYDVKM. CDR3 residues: CASSPGTGVRTGELFF. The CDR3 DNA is TGTGCCAGCAGCCCCGGGACAGGGGTGAGGACCGGGGAGCTGTTTTTT.

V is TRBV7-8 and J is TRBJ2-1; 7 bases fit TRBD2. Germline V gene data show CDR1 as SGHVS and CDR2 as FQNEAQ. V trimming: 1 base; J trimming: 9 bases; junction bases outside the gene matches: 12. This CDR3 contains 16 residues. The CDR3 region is CASSLVFAGARGEQFF. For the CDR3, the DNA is TGTGCCAGCAGCTTAGTTTTTGCGGGAGCCCGGGGTGAGCAGTTCTTC.

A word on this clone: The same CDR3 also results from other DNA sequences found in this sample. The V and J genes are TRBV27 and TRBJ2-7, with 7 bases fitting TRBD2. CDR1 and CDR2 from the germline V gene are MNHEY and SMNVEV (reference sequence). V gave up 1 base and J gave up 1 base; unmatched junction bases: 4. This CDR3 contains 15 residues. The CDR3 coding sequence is TGTGCCAGCAGTTTATATGCTAGCGGATCCTACGAGCAGTACTTC. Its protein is CASSLYASGSYEQYF.

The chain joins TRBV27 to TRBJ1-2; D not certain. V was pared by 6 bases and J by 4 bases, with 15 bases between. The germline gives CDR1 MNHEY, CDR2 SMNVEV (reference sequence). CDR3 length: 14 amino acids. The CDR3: CASSPPHPGYGYTF. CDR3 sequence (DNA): TGTGCCAGCAGCCCGCCCCACCCTGGCTATGGCTACACCTTC.

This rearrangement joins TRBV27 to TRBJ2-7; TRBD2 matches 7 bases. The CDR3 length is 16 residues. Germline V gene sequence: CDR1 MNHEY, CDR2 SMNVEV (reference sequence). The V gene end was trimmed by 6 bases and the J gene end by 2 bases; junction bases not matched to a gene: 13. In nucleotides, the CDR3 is TGTGCCAGCAGCTATCTCCCTAGCGGAAGTACCTACGAGCAGTACTTC. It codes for CASSYLPSGSTYEQYF.

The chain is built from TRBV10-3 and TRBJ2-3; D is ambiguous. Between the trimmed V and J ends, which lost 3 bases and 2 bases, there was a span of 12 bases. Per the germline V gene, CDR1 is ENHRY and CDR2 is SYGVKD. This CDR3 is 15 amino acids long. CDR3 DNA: TGTGCCATCAGTGAAACGGCGGAACACACAGATACGCAGTATTTT. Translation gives CAISETAEHTDTQYF.

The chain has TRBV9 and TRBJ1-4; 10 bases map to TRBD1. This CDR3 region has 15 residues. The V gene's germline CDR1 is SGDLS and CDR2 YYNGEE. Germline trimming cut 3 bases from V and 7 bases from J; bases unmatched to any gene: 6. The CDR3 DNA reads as TGTGCCAGCAGCGGATCCGGGACAGGGGCTGAAAAACTGTTTTTT. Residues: CASSGSGTGAEKLFF. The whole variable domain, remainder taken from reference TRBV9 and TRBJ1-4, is DSGVTQTPKHLITATGQRVTLRCSPRSGDLSVYWYQQSLDQGLQFLIQYYNGEERAKGNILERFSAQQFPDLHSELNLSSLELGDSALYFCASSGSGTGAEKLFFGSGTQLSVL.

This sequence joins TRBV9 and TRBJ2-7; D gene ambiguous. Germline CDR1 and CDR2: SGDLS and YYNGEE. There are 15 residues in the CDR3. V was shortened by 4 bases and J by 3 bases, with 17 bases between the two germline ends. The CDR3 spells CASSSGPKRGYEQYF. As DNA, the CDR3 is TGTGCCAGCAGCTCAGGACCCAAAAGAGGCTACGAGCAGTACTTC.

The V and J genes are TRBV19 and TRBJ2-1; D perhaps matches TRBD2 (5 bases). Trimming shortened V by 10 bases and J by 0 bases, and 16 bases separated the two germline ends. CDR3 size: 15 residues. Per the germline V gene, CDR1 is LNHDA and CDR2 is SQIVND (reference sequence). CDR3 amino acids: CATGVAFSSYNEQFF. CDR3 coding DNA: TGTGCCACCGGGGTAGCTTTCAGCTCCTACAATGAGCAGTTCTTC.

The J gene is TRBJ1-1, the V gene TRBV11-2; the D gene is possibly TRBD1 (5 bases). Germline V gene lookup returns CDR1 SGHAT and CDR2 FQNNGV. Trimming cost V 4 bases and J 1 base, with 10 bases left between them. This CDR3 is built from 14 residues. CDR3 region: CASSWGRTNTEAFF. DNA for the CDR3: TGTGCCAGCAGCTGGGGACGGACGAACACTGAAGCTTTCTTT.

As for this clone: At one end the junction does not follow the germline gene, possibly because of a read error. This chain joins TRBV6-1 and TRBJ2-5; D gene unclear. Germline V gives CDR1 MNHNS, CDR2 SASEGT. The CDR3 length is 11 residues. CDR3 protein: CASREEETQYF. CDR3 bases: TGTGCCAGCAGAGAAGAAGAGACCCAGTACTTC.

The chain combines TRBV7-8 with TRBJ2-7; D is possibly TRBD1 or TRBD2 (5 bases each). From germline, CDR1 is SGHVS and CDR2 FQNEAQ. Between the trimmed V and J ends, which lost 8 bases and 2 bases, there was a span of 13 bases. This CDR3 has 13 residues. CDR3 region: CASGVGETYEQYF. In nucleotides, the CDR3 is TGTGCCAGCGGGGTGGGGGAAACCTACGAGCAGTACTTC.